The 22 T cell receptor beta chains listed next were all sequenced from one sample in a study of blood T cell repertoires in COVID-19. Measured with immunoSEQ multiplex PCR; TCRdb has only the in-frame clones, and not every one. The table has 150,000 to 200,000 clones, approximately 86% seen once; the top ten hold around 3.3%. The sample comprised peripheral blood. The receptors derive from a man between 65 and 80 years old with acute or convalescent COVID-19.

The CDR3 loop is CASSPTGTGAGYEQYF. CDR3 bases: TGTGCCAGCAGTCCTACCGGGACAGGGGCCGGATACGAGCAGTACTTC. The genes are TRBV27 and TRBJ2-7, with 10 bases that match TRBD1. CDR3 size: 16 residues. Per the germline V gene, CDR1 is MNHEY and CDR2 is SMNVEV (reference sequence). The V segment lost 5 bases and the J segment 4 bases; nucleotides outside the gene matches: 11.

Here the CDR3 DNA reads TGTGCCAGCAGGAGAACAGGCGCCATCTATGGCTACACCTTC. This codes for CASRRTGAIYGYTF. This chain uses TRBV27 with TRBJ1-2; possibly TRBD1 for D (5 bases). With 6 bases removed from V and 4 bases from J, the gap between germline ends came to 15 bases. Germline CDR1 and CDR2: MNHEY and SMNVEV (reference sequence). This CDR3 is 14 amino acids long.

CDR3 region: CASSFRQGSGNTIYF. Written as DNA, the CDR3 is TGTGCCAGCAGCTTCAGACAGGGCTCTGGAAACACCATATATTTT. The V and J genes are TRBV5-6 and TRBJ1-3; 7 nucleotides line up with TRBD1. The CDR3 is 15 amino acids. V shed 2 bases, J shed 0 bases, and the junction held 2 bases outside the gene matches. Germline V lookup: CDR1 SGHDT, CDR2 YYEEEE.

J is TRBJ1-4 and V is TRBV7-9; 7 nucleotides match TRBD1. With 9 bases clipped from V and 4 bases from J, the junction kept 8 bases outside the gene matches. There are 14 residues in the CDR3. Per the germline V gene, CDR1 is SEHNR and CDR2 is FQNEAQ (reference sequence). Here the CDR3 DNA reads TGTGCCAGTACCAGGGGGACAGTTAATGAAAAACTGTTTTTT. It encodes CASTRGTVNEKLFF.

CDR3 region: CASSWSNYGYTF. The CDR3 DNA is TGTGCCAGCAGTTGGAGTAACTATGGCTACACCTTC. The V gene is TRBV6-5, the J gene TRBJ1-2, with D uncertain. The germline V and J ends were trimmed by 4 bases and 1 base, with 4 bases remaining between them. From germline, CDR1 is MNHEY and CDR2 SVGAGI. The length of the CDR3 is 12 residues.

The chain couples TRBV5-6 to TRBJ2-5, with TRBD2 identical over 10 bases. Germline loops: CDR1 SGHDT, CDR2 YYEEEE. After removal of 1 base from V and 3 bases from J, the junction contained 3 bases not matched to a gene. The CDR3 loop spans 15 amino acids. The CDR3 DNA reads TGTGCCAGCAGCTTGAAGCTAGCGGGGGAAGAGACCCAGTACTTC. Translated: CASSLKLAGEETQYF.

CDR3 DNA: TGTGCCAGCAGCTTAATGGGAGCTGACACTGAAGCTTTCTTT. Its protein product is CASSLMGADTEAFF. This chain connects TRBV7-9 to TRBJ1-1; D unclear. From germline, CDR1 is SEHNR and CDR2 FQNEAQ (reference sequence). The V and J ends lost 2 bases and 3 bases respectively, with 10 bases between them. This CDR3 has 14 amino acids.

This clone was seen a handful of times. The chain recombines TRBV29-1 with TRBJ1-2; D gene ambiguous. The CDR3 runs to 12 residues. Trimming shortened V by 6 bases and J by 2 bases, and 10 bases separated the two germline ends. The germline gives CDR1 SQVTM, CDR2 ANQGSEA. The CDR3 DNA sequence: TGCAGCGTGTTACAGATAAACTATGGCTACACCTTC. This encodes CSVLQINYGYTF.

The genes are TRBV4-1 and TRBJ2-5, with 7 bases lining up with TRBD1. The CDR3 contains 15 residues. Germline V gene data show CDR1 as MGHRA and CDR2 as YSYEKL. V lost 1 base, J lost 2 bases, and 4 bases stayed unmatched. CDR3 protein: CASSQGGTVQETQYF. CDR3 sequence (DNA): TGCGCCAGCAGCCAAGGGGGGACAGTACAAGAGACCCAGTACTTC.

The V and J genes are TRBV10-2 and TRBJ2-5; 8 nucleotides agree with TRBD2. Germline-derived CDR1 and CDR2 are WSHSY and SAAADI. The CDR3 has 15 residues. The ends lost 3 bases at V and 3 bases at J; junction bases unmatched: 6. The CDR3 protein is CASSDRAGAKETQYF. CDR3 sequence (DNA): TGCGCCAGCAGTGATCGAGCGGGAGCCAAAGAGACCCAGTACTTC.

CDR3 region: CASSLVGQPGNSPLHF. CDR3 bases: TGTGCCAGCAGCTTGGTGGGACAGCCCGGTAATTCACCCCTCCACTTT. The rearrangement uses TRBV5-6 and TRBJ1-6; 7 bases fit TRBD1. The J segment lost 6 bases and the V segment lost 0 bases, leaving 6 bases of the junction unmatched. There are 16 residues in the CDR3. In germline, CDR1 is SGHDT, CDR2 YYEEEE. The full variable domain, completed using reference TRBV5-6 and TRBJ1-6, is DAGVTQSPTHLIKTRGQQVTLRCSPKSGHDTVSWYQQALGQGPQFIFQYYEEEERQRGNFPDRFSGHQFPNYSSELNVNALLLGDSALYLCASSLVGQPGNSPLHFGNGTRLTVT.

The chain carries TRBV3-1 (or the pseudogene TRBV3-2) and TRBJ1-6; D unresolved. This CDR3 comprises 15 residues. Germline CDR1 LGHDT, CDR2 YNNKEL (reference sequence). The ends were cut back, 0 bases at V and 7 bases at J, with 10 bases in the middle. The CDR3 coding sequence is TGTGCCAGCAGCCAAGATTGGGGAGGAAATTCACCCCTCCACTTT. Translated, it gives CASSQDWGGNSPLHF.

The J gene is TRBJ1-1, the V gene TRBV5-1, with a weak D call TRBD1 (5 bases). The V gene's germline CDR1 is SGHRS and CDR2 YFSETQ. V was trimmed by 0 bases and J by 4 bases, leaving 10 bases between them. This CDR3 comprises 14 residues. Written as DNA, the CDR3 is TGCGCCAGCAGCTTGGTGGAGGGGACCACTGAAGCTTTCTTT. Translation gives CASSLVEGTTEAFF.

This chain links TRBV19 with TRBJ1-2; TRBD1 matches 7 bases. CDR1 and CDR2 (germline): LNHDA, SQIVND (reference sequence). The CDR3 length is 13 residues. V was clipped by 5 bases and J by 3 bases; unmatched bases: 3. CDR3 DNA sequence: TGTGCCAGTAGTTTGGGACAGTACTATGGCTACACCTTC. Translation: CASSLGQYYGYTF.

This chain links TRBV28 with TRBJ2-1, with 7 bases that match TRBD2. The V gene's germline CDR1 is MDHEN and CDR2 SYDVKM. This CDR3 region has 15 residues. Germline trimming cut 7 bases from V and 4 bases from J; bases unmatched to any gene: 10. CDR3 sequence: CASTPGTMGYNEQFF. The CDR3 bases are TGTGCCAGCACTCCCGGGACTATGGGGTACAATGAGCAGTTCTTC.

In this sample, this clone turned up once. This chain connects TRBV28 to TRBJ1-4; D may be TRBD1 (5 bases). Trimming took off 6 bases at V and 8 bases at J, with 19 bases between the two ends. CDR1 is MDHEN, CDR2 SYDVKM, per germline. This CDR3 spans 15 amino acids. The CDR3 here is CASSHAGIKGEKLFF. CDR3 sequence (DNA): TGTGCCAGCAGCCATGCAGGGATAAAGGGGGAAAAACTGTTTTTT.

This chain uses TRBV3-1 (or the pseudogene TRBV3-2) with TRBJ2-3; perhaps TRBD1 as D (7 bases). Germline V lookup: CDR1 LGHDT, CDR2 YNNKEL (reference sequence). The V end lost 2 bases, the J end lost 3 bases, and 15 bases lay between the germline ends. The CDR3 runs 16 residues. The chain's CDR3 is CASSQFSRGVTDTQYF. The DNA for the CDR3 is TGTGCCAGCAGCCAATTTAGCAGGGGGGTGACAGATACGCAGTATTTT.

This rearrangement joins TRBV3-1 (or the pseudogene TRBV3-2) to TRBJ2-1, with D perhaps matching TRBD2 (5 bases). In germline, CDR1 is LGHDT, CDR2 YNNKEL (reference sequence). This CDR3 comprises 13 residues. The V and J ends lost 6 bases and 7 bases respectively, with 13 bases between them. In DNA, the CDR3 is TGTGCCAGCAGACTGGCCCCGGGGAATGAGCAGTTCTTC. As protein: CASRLAPGNEQFF.

J is TRBJ2-2 and V is TRBV20-1; tentatively, D is TRBD1 (5 bases). Trimming cost V 3 bases and J 5 bases, with 13 bases left between them. The CDR3 has 14 amino acids. Germline V gene sequence: CDR1 DFQATT, CDR2 SNEGSKA (reference sequence). DNA of the CDR3: TGCAGTGCTAGTCAAACAGGTCTGACCGGGGAGCTGTTTTTT. This sequence encodes CSASQTGLTGELFF.

The rearrangement links TRBV7-3 to TRBJ1-6; possibly TRBD1 for D (5 bases). The ends were cut back, 2 bases at V and 7 bases at J, with 18 bases in the middle. The CDR3 sequence is 17 residues long. The germline V gene has CDR1 SGHTA and CDR2 FQGTGA. The CDR3 here is CASSLGERARGNSPLHF. CDR3 sequence (DNA): TGTGCCAGCAGCTTAGGTGAAAGGGCGCGGGGCAATTCACCCCTCCACTTT.

The chain couples TRBV6-5 to TRBJ1-1; D gene ambiguous. V lost 6 bases, J lost 3 bases, and 14 bases lay in between. The CDR3 spans 14 residues. From germline, CDR1 is MNHEY and CDR2 SVGAGI. CDR3 sequence: CASSGDTSDTEAFF. For the CDR3, the DNA is TGTGCCAGCAGCGGCGACACTTCCGACACTGAAGCTTTCTTT.

The chain has TRBV30 and TRBJ2-3, with a weak D call TRBD2 (6 bases). V was shortened by 5 bases and J by 0 bases, with 15 bases between the two germline ends. This CDR3 spans 15 amino acids. CDR1 is GTSNPN and CDR2 is SVGIG in the germline V gene (reference sequence). The CDR3 DNA sequence: TGTGCCTGGGAGAGTGGGAGCGGGAGCACAGATACGCAGTATTTT. Its protein product is CAWESGSGSTDTQYF.